This T cell receptor (beta chain) emerged from a study of T cell repertoires in cytomegalovirus infection. On the study more broadly: Matching HLA type, along with CMV infection, was indicated by public TCR beta signatures.

General study findings and limits: Across the ex vivo response, the dominant clonotypes were HLA-C-restricted CMV-specific TCR beta clonotypes.

MiXCR, run by TCRdb on the reads, gives a single entry per CDR3 protein. Here the sample spans 570,000 or so distinct CDR3 sequences, roughly 42% being singletons. About this clonotype itself: Its cognate antigen is unknown.

Trimming took 6 bases from V and 5 from J, leaving 13 bases between them. Per the germline V gene, CDR1 is ENHRY and CDR2 is SYGVKD. The CDR3 contains 13 residues. V usage is TRBV10-3 and J usage is TRBJ2-5; tentative D call: TRBD1 (6 bases). The sequences come from cultured PBMCs, collected from culture after CMV antigen stimulation. The TCR originated in a human donor in good health (CMV status not recorded). Some clones in this sample may be carry-over from other donors' samples. CDR3 sequence (DNA): TGTGCCATCAGGGGGGCCCAAGGGGAGACCCAGTACTTC. Translation: CAIRGAQGETQYF.